This T cell receptor (beta chain) emerged from a study of T cell repertoires in cytomegalovirus infection. V lost 7 bases and J lost 7, with 11 bases in between. The CDR3 has 12 residues. Germline values: CDR1 SNHLY, CDR2 FYNNEI. On this clonotype itself: Its matching antigen is unknown.

TCRdb analysed the reads with MiXCR anew, one entry per CDR3 protein. The sample has about 740,000 distinct CDR3 sequences, about 30% seen once. Notes on the study in general: There were HLA-C-restricted CMV-specific TCR beta clonotypes dominating the ex vivo response. Carriage of CMV together with the relevant HLA was identifiable through cumulative public TCR beta family frequency.

V and J are TRBV2 and TRBJ1-5, with D unclear. The TCR originated in a human donor in good health (CMV status not recorded). Some clones in this sample may be carry-over from other donors' samples. This sample comprised cultured PBMCs, obtained from culture after CMV antigen stimulation. DNA for the CDR3: TGTGCCAGCAAGTCGGAGGGACAGCCCCAGCATTTT. Protein: CASKSEGQPQHF.